This TCR beta chain was retrieved from a study of response to subunit inactivated influenza vaccine. The study, taken as a whole, reports: Each seasonal influenza vaccination, the authors suggested, recruits few new T cells.

TCRdb recomputed calls from the RT-PCR reads with MiXCR, one row per CDR3 protein. There are 550,000 to 800,000 distinct CDR3 sequences in the sample; 14% occur only once, and around 7% lies in the top ten. The CDR3 loop spans 15 amino acids. V gave up 4 bases and J gave up 1 base, with 13 bases separating them. CDR1 is KGHSY, CDR2 FQNENV, per germline. For this clonotype: The antigen is unknown.

The sequencing used PBMCs from blood, collected roughly 2 weeks before vaccination. The origin of this receptor is a man in his forties or fifties who received an inactivated influenza vaccine. This chain connects TRBV16 to TRBJ1-1; D perhaps matches TRBD1 (5 bases). CDR3 in DNA: TGTGCCAGCAGCCTGACAGCAGTTTCGAACACTGAAGCTTTCTTT. This gives the protein CASSLTAVSNTEAFF.